These 27 T cell receptor beta chains were all obtained from the same sample, sequenced in a study of CD8 T cells in Susac syndrome. RNA, at roughly 0.45 to 1 ug, was reverse transcribed with random hexamers. TCRdb redid the calling of the immunoSEQ multiplex PCR reads with MiXCR, one entry per CDR3 protein. The data hold approximately 190,000 distinct CDR3 sequences, with roughly 92% observed a single time. The sample consisted of CD4+ T cells from PBMCs. The receptors originated from a human donor in good health.

The chain employs TRBV15 and TRBJ2-3; 8 bases align to TRBD1. Germline V gene data show CDR1 as LNHNV and CDR2 as YYDKDF (reference sequence). The CDR3 totals 17 residues. With V trimmed by 0 bases and J by 5 bases, 10 bases remained unmatched. The CDR3, as DNA: TGTGCCACCAGCAGAGACATGGGACAGGTCTGGAAAGATACGCAGTATTTT. Protein sequence: CATSRDMGQVWKDTQYF.

Only one count was recorded for this clonotype. The chain recombines TRBV29-1 with TRBJ1-2; D not certain. Germline values: CDR1 SQVTM, CDR2 ANQGSEA. CDR3 length equals 14 residues. V dropped 5 bases and J dropped 8 bases, with 21 bases sitting between them. CDR3 DNA sequence: TGCAGCGTTTTCCCCCGGGTAGAGTCCGGGGGCTACACCTTC. Its translation is CSVFPRVESGGYTF.

The V and J genes are TRBV6-6 and TRBJ2-7; no definite D call. V lost 0 bases, J lost 3 bases, and 12 bases lay in between. The CDR3 spans 15 residues. Looked up from germline, CDR1 is MNHNY and CDR2 is SVGAGI (reference sequence). The chain's CDR3 is CASSYSSGVSYEQYF. The CDR3 nucleotides are TGTGCCAGCAGTTACTCATCTGGGGTAAGCTACGAGCAGTACTTC.

CDR3: CASSLRVLGTEAFF. CDR3 coding DNA: TGTGCCAGCAGCTTAAGGGTATTAGGCACTGAAGCTTTCTTT. The genes are TRBV7-2 and TRBJ1-1; D unresolved. CDR3 size: 14 residues. V lost 2 bases and J lost 4, with 11 bases in between. Germline V gives CDR1 SGHTA, CDR2 FQGNSA.

The chain uses TRBV7-2 and TRBJ2-3; a possible D gene is TRBD1 (6 bases). CDR3 length: 17 amino acids. Trimming shortened V by 1 base and J by 3 bases, and 17 bases separated the two germline ends. In germline, CDR1 is SGHTA, CDR2 FQGNSA. CDR3 nucleotides: TGTGCCAGCAGCTTAGTTACAGGGCTCGTCATTACAGATACGCAGTATTTT. This translates into CASSLVTGLVITDTQYF.

V usage is TRBV14 and J usage is TRBJ2-1; D is possibly TRBD2 (5 bases). Germline CDR1 reads SGHDN; CDR2 reads FVKESK. CDR3 length: 16 amino acids. Trimming removed 0 bases from V and 4 bases from J, with 13 bases in between. The CDR3 sequence: CASSQEWVRGYNEQFF. The CDR3 DNA sequence: TGTGCCAGCAGCCAAGAGTGGGTCAGAGGGTACAATGAGCAGTTCTTC.

The chain couples TRBV30 to TRBJ1-1; 10 bases match TRBD1. The CDR3 length is 17 residues. Germline V gene data show CDR1 as GTSNPN and CDR2 as SVGIG (reference sequence). The J segment lost 0 bases and the V segment lost 4 bases, leaving 11 bases of the junction unmatched. This CDR3 is CAWNMDRGSKLNTEAFF. In DNA, the CDR3 is TGTGCCTGGAATATGGACAGGGGGTCCAAATTGAACACTGAAGCTTTCTTT.

The chain couples TRBV2 to TRBJ1-2; 8 positions match TRBD1. The CDR3 extends over 15 amino acids. Looked up from germline, CDR1 is SNHLY and CDR2 is FYNNEI. J gave up 2 bases and V 5 bases, and 7 bases lay outside the gene matches. The CDR3 DNA is TGTGCCAGCAGTCCGGGACAGGAGGGAAACTATGGCTACACCTTC. This sequence encodes CASSPGQEGNYGYTF.

The chain has TRBV11-2 and TRBJ2-5; possible D gene TRBD2, 7 bases. CDR3 length equals 15 residues. V was pared by 1 base and J by 5 bases, with 14 bases between. Germline CDR1 SGHAT, CDR2 FQNNGV. CDR3 protein: CASSLARGAWETQYF. CDR3 nucleotides: TGTGCCAGCAGCTTAGCCCGGGGGGCGTGGGAGACCCAGTACTTC.

This clonotype was seen only once. The V call is TRBV9, the J call TRBJ2-3; TRBD2 is a possible D gene (5 bases). CDR1 is SGDLS, CDR2 YYNGEE, per germline. CDR3 length equals 13 residues. V was shortened by 0 bases and J by 7 bases, with 9 bases between the two germline ends. This chain's CDR3 is CASSVAGGHTQYF. The CDR3 DNA sequence: TGTGCCAGCAGCGTAGCAGGCGGGCATACGCAGTATTTT.

This clonotype was detected only a few times. The gene calls are TRBV7-2 and TRBJ2-3, with 10 bases identical to TRBD2. Germline-derived CDR1 and CDR2 are SGHTA and FQGNSA. Losses at the gene ends were 6 bases for V and 0 bases for J; bases not matched to a gene: 3. The CDR3 length is 15 residues. CDR3: CASSLLAGSTDTQYF. CDR3 in DNA: TGTGCCAGCAGTCTACTAGCGGGGAGCACAGATACGCAGTATTTT.

The rearrangement uses TRBV20-1 and TRBJ1-2; the D is unclear. CDR3 size: 11 residues. V shed 3 bases and J shed 13 bases, with 15 bases lying between them. Germline CDR1 and CDR2: DFQATT and SNEGSKA (reference sequence). This CDR3 reads CSARGRPASTF. The CDR3 DNA reads as TGCAGTGCTAGGGGTCGTCCAGCCAGCACCTTC.

The chain carries TRBV29-1 and TRBJ2-7; D perhaps matches TRBD2 (7 bases). Between the trimmed V and J ends, which lost 8 bases and 4 bases, there was a span of 12 bases. Germline CDR1 SQVTM, CDR2 ANQGSEA. The CDR3 consists of 11 residues. The CDR3 region has the DNA TGCAGCTACAGGGAGGGTTACGAGCAGTACGTC. Translating it yields CSYREGYEQYV.

The chain uses TRBV5-1 and TRBJ2-7; 14 bases align to TRBD2. The CDR3 sequence is 17 residues long. The V gene end was trimmed by 4 bases and the J gene end by 3 bases; junction bases not matched to a gene: 9. Germline V lookup: CDR1 SGHRS, CDR2 YFSETQ. CDR3 amino acids: CASSRTSGGQVYYEQYF. CDR3 nucleotides: TGCGCCAGCAGCCGGACTAGCGGGGGGCAGGTTTACTACGAGCAGTACTTC.

The rearrangement joins TRBV3-1 to TRBJ1-2; TRBD1 matches at 9 bases. Germline CDR1 is LGHDT and CDR2 is YNNKEL (reference sequence). The CDR3 loop spans 16 amino acids. V shed 3 bases, J shed 8 bases, and the junction held 13 bases outside the gene matches. CDR3 loop: CASSQGGTGSLWGYTF. In DNA, the CDR3 is TGTGCCAGCAGCCAGGGCGGGACAGGGAGTTTATGGGGCTACACCTTC.

The chain links TRBV11-2 to TRBJ2-5; weak D call: TRBD1 (6 bases). This CDR3 comprises 13 residues. Germline CDR1 SGHAT, CDR2 FQNNGV. V was cut by 4 bases and J by 5 bases, with 11 bases left in between. The CDR3 here is CASSSERGETQYF. DNA of the CDR3: TGTGCCAGCAGCTCGGAGAGGGGGGAGACCCAGTACTTC. Complete variable domain (other parts from reference TRBV11-2 and TRBJ2-5): EAGVAQSPRYKIIEKRQSVAFWCNPISGHATLYWYQQILGQGPKLLIQFQNNGVVDDSQLPKDRFSAERLKGVDSTLKIQPAKLEDSAVYLCASSSERGETQYFGPGTRLLVL.

The J gene is TRBJ1-5, the V gene TRBV20-1; the D gene is possibly TRBD1 (5 bases). Trimming cost V 3 bases and J 5 bases, with 14 bases left between them. CDR1 is DFQATT and CDR2 is SNEGSKA in the germline V gene (reference sequence). This CDR3 has 14 residues. CDR3 loop: CSASRRTKDQPQHF. The CDR3, as DNA: TGCAGTGCTAGTCGTAGGACAAAAGATCAGCCCCAGCATTTT.

The chain combines TRBV7-9 with TRBJ1-1, with D possibly being TRBD1 (5 bases). This CDR3 contains 15 residues. V gave up 7 bases and J gave up 1 base, with 16 bases separating them. The germline V gene has CDR1 SEHNR and CDR2 FQNEAQ (reference sequence). CDR3 in amino acids: CASTKGASKNTEAFF. CDR3 nucleotide sequence: TGTGCCAGCACTAAAGGGGCTTCGAAGAACACTGAAGCTTTCTTT.

The gene calls are TRBV12-3 or TRBV12-4 and TRBJ1-6; no clear D. This CDR3 has 14 residues. V lost 7 bases to trimming and J lost 7 bases, with 14 bases between them. The CDR3 protein is CASTLGGGNSPLHF. CDR3 coding DNA: TGTGCCAGCACCTTGGGAGGCGGCAATTCACCCCTCCACTTT.

This clonotype was found once. The chain recombines TRBV15 with TRBJ1-5, with TRBD1 as a possible D gene (6 bases). This CDR3 has 13 amino acids. CDR1 and CDR2 (germline): LNHNV, YYDKDF (reference sequence). V dropped 5 bases and J dropped 6 bases, with 11 bases sitting between them. The CDR3 reads CATSEQGSQPQHF. For the CDR3, the DNA is TGTGCCACCAGCGAACAGGGAAGTCAGCCCCAGCATTTT.

The chain couples TRBV5-1 to TRBJ2-7; a weak D match, TRBD2 (6 bases). Germline V gene lookup returns CDR1 SGHRS and CDR2 YFSETQ. V was shortened by 4 bases and J by 6 bases, with 14 bases between the two germline ends. The CDR3 extends over 13 amino acids. The CDR3 loop is CASSLGGHVEQYF. The CDR3 DNA reads as TGCGCCAGCAGCCTGGGAGGACATGTCGAGCAGTACTTC.

The V and J genes are TRBV6-6 and TRBJ1-5, with 8 bases aligning to TRBD1. The J segment lost 1 base and the V segment lost 7 bases, leaving 6 bases of the junction unmatched. Germline V gene sequence: CDR1 MNHNY, CDR2 SVGAGI (reference sequence). CDR3 length: 15 residues. The CDR3 DNA follows: TGTGCCAGCACTCAGGGGGCGGGGAGCAATCAGCCCCAGCATTTT. Its protein is CASTQGAGSNQPQHF.

The gene calls are TRBV5-1 and TRBJ2-3, with a possible D match to TRBD2 (5 bases). Germline CDR1 is SGHRS and CDR2 is YFSETQ. The ends were cut back, 4 bases at V and 4 bases at J, with 10 bases in the middle. This CDR3 region has 13 residues. In DNA, the CDR3 is TGCGCCAGCAGCCGCGGAGCGGCAGATACGCAGTATTTT. Translated, it gives CASSRGAADTQYF.

The chain uses TRBV28 and TRBJ2-5; no clear D gene. Germline CDR1 is MDHEN and CDR2 is SYDVKM. The CDR3 is made up of 15 amino acids. Between the trimmed V and J ends, which lost 4 bases and 1 base, there was a span of 13 bases. The CDR3 loop reads CASSSISKFQETQYF. The DNA of the CDR3 is TGTGCCAGCAGTTCCATCTCGAAATTCCAAGAGACCCAGTACTTC. The full variable domain, its missing parts supplied by reference TRBV28 and TRBJ2-5, is DVKVTQSSRYLVKRTGEKVFLECVQDMDHENMFWYRQDPGLGLRLIYFSYDVKMKEKGDIPEGYSVSREKKERFSLILESASTNQTSMYLCASSSISKFQETQYFGPGTRLLVL.

The chain combines TRBV9 with TRBJ2-3; D may be TRBD2 (7 bases). This CDR3 comprises 16 residues. Trimming shortened V by 5 bases and J by 6 bases, and 22 bases separated the two germline ends. The germline V gene has CDR1 SGDLS and CDR2 YYNGEE. CDR3 DNA sequence: TGTGCCAGCAGTCGCACGCGCGGGGGCGAATTCGATACGCAGTATTTT. Protein sequence: CASSRTRGGEFDTQYF. The variable domain in full, completed from reference TRBV9 and TRBJ2-3, reads DSGVTQTPKHLITATGQRVTLRCSPRSGDLSVYWYQQSLDQGLQFLIQYYNGEERAKGNILERFSAQQFPDLHSELNLSSLELGDSALYFCASSRTRGGEFDTQYFGPGTRLTVL.

The J gene is TRBJ1-2, the V gene TRBV29-1, with 7 bases aligning to TRBD1. This CDR3 region has 11 residues. J gave up 4 bases and V 4 bases, and 0 bases lay outside the gene matches. Germline CDR1 reads SQVTM; CDR2 reads ANQGSEA. CDR3 in amino acids: CSVGDSYGYTF. CDR3 DNA: TGCAGCGTTGGGGACAGCTATGGCTACACCTTC.

The V and J genes are TRBV6-1 and TRBJ1-2, with D maybe TRBD1 (5 bases). The CDR3 loop spans 15 amino acids. CDR1 and CDR2 from the germline V gene are MNHNS and SASEGT. The V gene lost 7 bases and the J gene lost 5 bases, with 20 bases spanning the gap. The CDR3 sequence is CASTRGAGLGYGYTF. The DNA for the CDR3 is TGTGCCAGCACTAGAGGGGCGGGCCTAGGGTATGGCTACACCTTC.